This T cell receptor (beta chain) was sequenced in a study of Tregs in tolerant kidney transplant recipients. Regarding the study as a whole: The most relevant donor-specific Treg TCRbeta repertoire apparently came from expansion with activated donor B cells. The small number of patients limits these findings pending further validation.

Details on this clone: What it recognizes is unknown.

Profiling relied on immunoSEQ multiplex PCR, and the TCRdb table lists in-frame clones only, not all of them. The sample lists some 66,000 clones, 80% to 95% occurring once. The CDR3 totals 16 residues. CDR1 MNHEY and CDR2 SVGAGI come from the germline V gene. The V end lost 0 bases, the J end lost 4 bases, and 15 bases lay between the germline ends. Unstimulated regulatory T cells (CD4+CD25+CD127-), CD4+CD25- non-regulatory cells, CD4 and CD8 cells were FACS-sorted from thawed PBMCs. V is TRBV6-5 and J is TRBJ1-2, with D hard to call. The clonotype originates from a human donor who received a combined kidney and bone marrow transplant. The source was CD8+ T cells from blood, collected before the transplant. CDR3 region: CASSYSVGEDFYGYTF. DNA for the CDR3: TGTGCCAGCAGTTACTCGGTCGGGGAGGACTTCTATGGCTACACCTTC.